What follows describes a single T cell receptor (beta chain). Its antigen is not known. Clones were sequenced by immunoSEQ multiplex PCR, and TCRdb holds only the in-frame ones, with some missing. Counted here are some 110,000 clones, roughly 91% occurring once; the ten biggest clones make up less than 4%. Second-dose timings of about 4 or about 12 weeks were pooled. The sample belongs to a study of T cell responses to AZD1222 COVID-19 vaccine. Study-wide points: Donors were largely white British and mainly female; clonal diversity was possibly underestimated. The span of vaccine-associated CD4 TCRs extended across spike, with dominance at 160-218 and 743-854. Of the AZD1222 recipients, only five to seven were seropositive at baseline.

Germline CDR1 is MRHNA and CDR2 is SNTAGT. The ends lost 8 bases at V and 10 bases at J; junction bases unmatched: 14. The CDR3 has 14 residues. This specimen consisted of peripheral blood, obtained 28 days after the second AZD1222 dose. The chain couples TRBV6-4 to TRBJ2-1; the match to TRBD1 covers 7 bases. The clonotype was recovered from an adult who received the AZD1222 COVID-19 vaccine. The CDR3 nucleotides read TGTGCCAGCTCGTGGGAGCCCCGGGACAGCGAGCAGTTCTTC. This encodes CASSWEPRDSEQFF.